This T cell receptor beta chain was captured by sequencing in a study of blood T cell repertoires in COVID-19. Study details: Researchers got acute and convalescent COVID-19 samples from the United States, Italy and Spain. T cells, B-cell-depleted T cells, or PBMCs supplied cDNA or gDNA.

The authors' processing: The assay estimated nucleated cells by amplifying reference gene primers. Only in-frame clones appear in the TCRdb table, and some are missing; sequencing was by immunoSEQ multiplex PCR. V and J calls and clone size come straight from that table; D and trimming were deduced from the DNA. The table has fewer than 500,000 clones, roughly 89% seen once. Looked up from germline, CDR1 is GTSNPN and CDR2 is SVGIG (reference sequence). CDR3 length equals 14 residues. The V end was cut by 4 bases, the J end by 1 base, with 11 bases between. V usage is TRBV30 and J usage is TRBJ2-1, with D possibly matching TRBD2 (5 bases). The receptor was isolated from a woman aged 25 to 45 with acute or convalescent COVID-19. Sample: peripheral blood. The CDR3 DNA is TGTGCCTGGATAGGCACGGGGTCCTACAATGAGCAGTTCTTC. It yields the protein CAWIGTGSYNEQFF.